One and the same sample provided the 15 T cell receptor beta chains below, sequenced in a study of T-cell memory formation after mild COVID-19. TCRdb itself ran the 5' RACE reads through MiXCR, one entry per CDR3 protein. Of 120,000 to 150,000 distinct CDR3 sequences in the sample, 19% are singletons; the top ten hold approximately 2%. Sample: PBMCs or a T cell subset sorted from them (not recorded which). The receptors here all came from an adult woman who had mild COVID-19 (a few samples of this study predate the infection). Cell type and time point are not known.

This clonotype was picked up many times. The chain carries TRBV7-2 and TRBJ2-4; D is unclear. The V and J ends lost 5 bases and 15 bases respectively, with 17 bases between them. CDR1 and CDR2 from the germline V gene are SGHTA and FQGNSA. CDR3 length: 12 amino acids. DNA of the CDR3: TGTGCCAGCAGCCCAGACATCCAAACCCGGTACTTC. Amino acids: CASSPDIQTRYF.

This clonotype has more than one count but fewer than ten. CDR3 sequence: CASSLEPDPYSRQQIEKLFF. In DNA, the CDR3 is TGTGCCAGCAGCTTAGAACCAGATCCGTACTCCCGACAGCAGATTGAAAAACTGTTTTTT. The gene calls are TRBV11-3 and TRBJ1-4, with D perhaps TRBD1 (5 bases). Trimming took 0 bases from V and 7 from J, leaving 27 bases between them. Germline assignment: CDR1 SGHNT and CDR2 YENEEA. The CDR3 contains 20 residues. The complete variable domain, with remaining parts taken from reference TRBV11-3 and TRBJ1-4, reads EAGVVQSPRYKIIEKKQPVAFWCNPISGHNTLYWYLQNLGQGPELLIRYENEEAVDDSQLPKDRFSAERLKGVDSTLKIQPAELGDSAVYLCASSLEPDPYSRQQIEKLFFGSGTQLSVL.

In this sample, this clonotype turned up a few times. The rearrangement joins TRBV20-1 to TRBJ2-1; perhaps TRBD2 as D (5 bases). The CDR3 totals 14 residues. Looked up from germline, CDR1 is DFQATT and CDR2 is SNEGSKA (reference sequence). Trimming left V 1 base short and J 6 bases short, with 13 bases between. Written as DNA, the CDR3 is TGCAGTGCTAGAGTGAGACTACTGTCCAATGAGCAGTTCTTC. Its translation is CSARVRLLSNEQFF.

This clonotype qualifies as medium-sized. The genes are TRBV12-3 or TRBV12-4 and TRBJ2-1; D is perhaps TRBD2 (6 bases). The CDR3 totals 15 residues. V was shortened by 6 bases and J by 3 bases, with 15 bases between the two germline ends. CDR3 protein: CASSLGRSGYNEQFF. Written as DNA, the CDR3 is TGTGCCAGCAGCCTCGGGAGAAGCGGCTACAATGAGCAGTTCTTC.

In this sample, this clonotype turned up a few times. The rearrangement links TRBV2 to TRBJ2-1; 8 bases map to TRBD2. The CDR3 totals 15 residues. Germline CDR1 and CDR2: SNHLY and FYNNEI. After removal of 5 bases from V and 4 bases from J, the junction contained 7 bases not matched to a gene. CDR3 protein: CASSRERGSYNEQFF. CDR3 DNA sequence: TGTGCCAGCAGTCGCGAGCGGGGGAGTTACAATGAGCAGTTCTTC.

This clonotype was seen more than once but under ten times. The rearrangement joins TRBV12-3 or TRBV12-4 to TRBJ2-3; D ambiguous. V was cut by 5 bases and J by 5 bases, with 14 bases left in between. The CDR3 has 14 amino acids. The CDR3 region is CASSQTVPIDTQYF. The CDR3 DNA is TGTGCCAGCAGTCAAACGGTTCCGATAGATACGCAGTATTTT.

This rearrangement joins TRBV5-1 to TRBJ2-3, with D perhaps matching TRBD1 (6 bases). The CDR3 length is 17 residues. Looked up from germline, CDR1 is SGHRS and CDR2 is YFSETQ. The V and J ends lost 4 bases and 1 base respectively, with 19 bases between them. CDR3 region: CASSPKAGAAGTDTQYF. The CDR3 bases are TGCGCCAGCAGCCCCAAAGCAGGGGCCGCGGGCACAGATACGCAGTATTTT.

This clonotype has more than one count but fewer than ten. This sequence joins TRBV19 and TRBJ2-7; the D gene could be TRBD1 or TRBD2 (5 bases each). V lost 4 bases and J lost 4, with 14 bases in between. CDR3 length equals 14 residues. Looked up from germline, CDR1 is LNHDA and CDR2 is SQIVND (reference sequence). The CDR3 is CASSSRDRSYEQYF. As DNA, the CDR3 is TGTGCCAGTAGTAGCCGGGACCGGTCGTACGAGCAGTACTTC.

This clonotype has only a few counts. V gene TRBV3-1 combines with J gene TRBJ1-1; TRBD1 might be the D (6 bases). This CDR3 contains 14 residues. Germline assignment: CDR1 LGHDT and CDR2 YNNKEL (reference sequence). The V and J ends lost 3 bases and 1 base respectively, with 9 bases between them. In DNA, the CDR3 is TGTGCCAGCAGCCAGTCGGGGGCGAACACTGAAGCTTTCTTT. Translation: CASSQSGANTEAFF.

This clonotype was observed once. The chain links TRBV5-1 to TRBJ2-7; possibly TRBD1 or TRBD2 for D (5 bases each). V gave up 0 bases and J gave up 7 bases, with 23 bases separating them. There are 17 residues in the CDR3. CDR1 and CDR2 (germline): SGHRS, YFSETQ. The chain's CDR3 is CASSLVQRARGPREQYF. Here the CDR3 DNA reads TGCGCCAGCAGCTTGGTTCAGCGAGCTCGGGGACCCCGGGAGCAGTACTTC.

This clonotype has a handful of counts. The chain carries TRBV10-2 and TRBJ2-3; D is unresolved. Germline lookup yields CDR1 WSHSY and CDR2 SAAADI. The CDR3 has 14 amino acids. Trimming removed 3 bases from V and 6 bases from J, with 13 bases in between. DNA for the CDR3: TGCGCCAGCAGTGAAGGTAGCTTAAGTGATACGCAGTATTTT. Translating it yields CASSEGSLSDTQYF.

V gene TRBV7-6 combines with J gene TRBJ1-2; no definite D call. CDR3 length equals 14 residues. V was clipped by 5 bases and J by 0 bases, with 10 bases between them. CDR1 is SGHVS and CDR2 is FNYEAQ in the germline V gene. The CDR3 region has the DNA TGTGCCAGCAGCGACGCCAGAGCTAACTATGGCTACACCTTC. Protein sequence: CASSDARANYGYTF.

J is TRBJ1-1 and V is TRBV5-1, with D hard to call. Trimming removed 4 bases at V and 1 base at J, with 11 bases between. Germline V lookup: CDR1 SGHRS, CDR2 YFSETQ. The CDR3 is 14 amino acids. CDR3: CASSRARSNTEAFF. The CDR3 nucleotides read TGCGCCAGCAGCCGGGCACGGTCGAACACTGAAGCTTTCTTT.

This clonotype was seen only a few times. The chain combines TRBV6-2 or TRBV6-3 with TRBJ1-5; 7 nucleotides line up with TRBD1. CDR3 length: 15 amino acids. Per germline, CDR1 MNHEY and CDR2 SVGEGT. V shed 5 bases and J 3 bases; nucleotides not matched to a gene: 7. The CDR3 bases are TGTGCCAGCAGTCGGGACAGACCACCCAATCAGCCCCAGCATTTT. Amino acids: CASSRDRPPNQPQHF.

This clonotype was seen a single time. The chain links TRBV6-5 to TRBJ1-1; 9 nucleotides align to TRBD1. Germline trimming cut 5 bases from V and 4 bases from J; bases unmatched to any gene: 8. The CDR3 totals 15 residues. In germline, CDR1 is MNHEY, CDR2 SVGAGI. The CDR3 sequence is CASSGSGQGFTEAFF. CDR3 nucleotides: TGTGCCAGCAGTGGCTCGGGACAGGGTTTCACTGAAGCTTTCTTT.